This TCR beta chain was identified in a study of shared T cell receptors in the human thymus. This clone came up once. The V end lost 2 bases, the J end lost 6 bases, and 3 bases lay between the germline ends. Germline V gene data show CDR1 as SGHRS and CDR2 as YFSETQ. This CDR3 contains 11 residues. TCRdb keeps only in-frame clones here, not all; method: immunoSEQ multiplex PCR. The repertoire has roughly 710,000 clones, 80% to 90% of them found once; the top ten carry over 0.008%. These data also featured in a second study, about human thymus T cells. As that report states: Thymus tissue was removed during corrective cardiac surgery. Both thymic and peripheral blood repertoires showed apparently biased V and J usage. Related research has reported that thymic repertoires overlap highly among unrelated individuals.

The specimen was thymocytes. This sequence originates from a girl in the first two years of life with a congenital heart defect. This chain uses TRBV5-1 with TRBJ2-4; D unclear. The CDR3 DNA reads TGCGCCAGCAGCTTTAGAAACATTCAGTACTTC. Translation: CASSFRNIQYF.